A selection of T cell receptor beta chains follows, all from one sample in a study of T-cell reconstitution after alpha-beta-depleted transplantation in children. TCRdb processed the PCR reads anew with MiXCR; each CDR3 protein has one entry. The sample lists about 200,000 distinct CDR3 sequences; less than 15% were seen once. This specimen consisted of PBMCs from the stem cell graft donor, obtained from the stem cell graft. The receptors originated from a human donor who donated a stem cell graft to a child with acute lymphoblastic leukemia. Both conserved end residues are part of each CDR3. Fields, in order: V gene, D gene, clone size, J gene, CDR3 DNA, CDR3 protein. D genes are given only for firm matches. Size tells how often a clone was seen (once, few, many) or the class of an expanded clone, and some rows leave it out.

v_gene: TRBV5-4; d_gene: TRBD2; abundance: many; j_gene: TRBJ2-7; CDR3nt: TGTGCCAGCAGCTTGGGGGCTAGCGGTACCTACGAGCAGTACTTC; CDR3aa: CASSLGASGTYEQYF
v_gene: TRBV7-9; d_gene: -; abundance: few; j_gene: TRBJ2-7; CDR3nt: TGTGCCAGCAGTCCACCGGCGGGCAGGGGTCGCTACGAGCAGTACTTC; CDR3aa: CASSPPAGRGRYEQYF
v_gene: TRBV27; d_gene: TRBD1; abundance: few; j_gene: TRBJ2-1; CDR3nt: TGTGCCAGCAGTTTATACCCTCAGGGGGTCTCCTACAATGAGCAGTTCTTC; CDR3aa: CASSLYPQGVSYNEQFF
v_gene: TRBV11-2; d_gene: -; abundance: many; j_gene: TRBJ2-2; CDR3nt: TGTGCCCGAAGCGGTGGAGCGGACGGGGAGCTGTTTTTT; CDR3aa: CARSGGADGELFF
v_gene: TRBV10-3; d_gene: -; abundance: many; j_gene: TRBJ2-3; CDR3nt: TGTGCCATCAGTGACGAGGGTGGGCCGAGCGCGATCTCCGATACGCAGTATTTT; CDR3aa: CAISDEGGPSAISDTQYF
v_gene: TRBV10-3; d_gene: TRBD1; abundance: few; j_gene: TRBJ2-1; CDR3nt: TGTGCCATCAGTGAGGACAGGGGACAACAACCCTACAATGAGCAGTTCTTC; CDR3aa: CAISEDRGQQPYNEQFF
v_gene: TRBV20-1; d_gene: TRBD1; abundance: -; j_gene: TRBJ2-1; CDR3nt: TGCAGTGCTATTTGGCAGGGGGCTAAGAATGAGCAGTTCTTC; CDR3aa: CSAIWQGAKNEQFF
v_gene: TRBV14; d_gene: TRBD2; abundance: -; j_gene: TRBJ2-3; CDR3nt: TGTGCCAGCGGAGACCGGACTAGCGCGAGCACAGATACGCAGTATTTT; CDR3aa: CASGDRTSASTDTQYF
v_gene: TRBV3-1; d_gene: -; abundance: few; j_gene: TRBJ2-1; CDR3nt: TGTGCCAGCAGCCGACTGAGCAGGGCGGTCTACAATGAGCAGTTCTTC; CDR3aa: CASSRLSRAVYNEQFF
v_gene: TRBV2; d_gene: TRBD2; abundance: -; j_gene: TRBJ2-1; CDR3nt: TGTGCCAGCAGTGACCCAGCGGGAGGGGCTTGGTTTAATGAGCAGTTCTTC; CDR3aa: CASSDPAGGAWFNEQFF
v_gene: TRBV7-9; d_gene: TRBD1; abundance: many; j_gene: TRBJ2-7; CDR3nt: TGTGCCAGCAGCTATAGGACAGGCACCACCGGCGACGAGCAGTACTTC; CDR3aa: CASSYRTGTTGDEQYF
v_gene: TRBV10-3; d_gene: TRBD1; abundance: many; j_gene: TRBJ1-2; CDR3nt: TGTGCCATCAGTGAGTCGACTGGACAGGCCCTCGGCTACACCTTC; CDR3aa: CAISESTGQALGYTF
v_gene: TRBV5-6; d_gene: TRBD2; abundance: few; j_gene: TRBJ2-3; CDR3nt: TGTGCCAGCAGCTCCCGGGGACTAGCGGGAGGGCAATTTGAAGATACGCAGTATTTT; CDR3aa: CASSSRGLAGGQFEDTQYF
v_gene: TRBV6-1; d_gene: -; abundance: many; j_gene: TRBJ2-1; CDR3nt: TGTGCCAGCAGATTTAGGGGCTCCTACAATGAGCAGTTCTTC; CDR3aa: CASRFRGSYNEQFF
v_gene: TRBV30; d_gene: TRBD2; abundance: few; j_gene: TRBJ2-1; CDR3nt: TGTGCCTGGCGACTAGCGGGAGATGAGACCAATGAGCAGTTCTTC; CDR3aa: CAWRLAGDETNEQFF
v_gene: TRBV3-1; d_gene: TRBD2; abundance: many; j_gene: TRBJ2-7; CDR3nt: TGTGCCAGCATGGGAGGGACCTCCTACGAGCAGTACTTC; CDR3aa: CASMGGTSYEQYF
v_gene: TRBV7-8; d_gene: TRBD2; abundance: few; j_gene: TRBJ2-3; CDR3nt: TGTGCCAGCAGCTTGGACCGAAGCGGGAGGTCGAGCACAGATACGCAGTATTTT; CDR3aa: CASSLDRSGRSSTDTQYF
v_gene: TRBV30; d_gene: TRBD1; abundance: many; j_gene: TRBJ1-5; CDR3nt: TGTGCCTGGGGACAGGGCGCGCGTGGTCAGCCCCAGCATTTT; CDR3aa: CAWGQGARGQPQHF
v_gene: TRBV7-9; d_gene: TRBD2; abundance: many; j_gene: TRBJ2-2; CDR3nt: TGTGCCAGCAGCTTCGGGACTAGCGGCGGGGAGCTGTTTTTT; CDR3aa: CASSFGTSGGELFF